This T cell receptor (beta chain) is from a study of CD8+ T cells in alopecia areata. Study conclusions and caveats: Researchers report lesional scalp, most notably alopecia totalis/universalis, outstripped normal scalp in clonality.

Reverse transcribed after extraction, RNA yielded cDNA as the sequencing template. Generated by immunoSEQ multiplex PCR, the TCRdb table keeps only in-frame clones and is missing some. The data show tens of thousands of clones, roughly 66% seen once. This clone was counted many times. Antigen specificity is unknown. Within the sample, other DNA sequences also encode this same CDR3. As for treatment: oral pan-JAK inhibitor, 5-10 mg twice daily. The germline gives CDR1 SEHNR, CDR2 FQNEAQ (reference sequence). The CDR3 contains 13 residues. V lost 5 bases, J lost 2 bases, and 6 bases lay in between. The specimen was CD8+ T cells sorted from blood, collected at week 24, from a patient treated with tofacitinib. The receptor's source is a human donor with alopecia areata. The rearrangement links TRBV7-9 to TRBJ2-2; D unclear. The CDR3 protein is CASSGTNTGELFF. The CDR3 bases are TGTGCCAGCAGCGGAACAAACACCGGGGAGCTGTTTTTT.